Below are 28 T cell receptor beta chains sequenced from a single sample in a study of glioma-infiltrating T cells. Amplification of TCR alpha and beta CDR3 regions from RNA used iRepertoire nested multiplex PCR. TCRdb recomputed calls from the multiplex PCR reads with MiXCR, one row per CDR3 protein. This sample has approximately 400,000 distinct CDR3 sequences; around 38% occur once, and the top ten carry approximately 12%. The sequenced sample consisted of glioma tissue, nonneoplastic brain tissue, or PBMCs (not recorded which). The receptors here all came from a human donor with low-grade glioma or glioblastoma, undergoing nonglioma brain surgery, or in good health (not recorded which).

This clonotype was counted at least ten times. CDR3 nucleotide sequence: TGCAGTGATATTAGGGGGCATATAAACACTGAAGCTTTCTTT. Its protein is CSDIRGHINTEAFF. This rearrangement joins TRBV20-1 to TRBJ1-1; 7 nucleotides line up with TRBD1. The CDR3 is 14 amino acids. V was pared by 7 bases and J by 2 bases, with 10 bases of the junction left unmatched. Germline V gene data show CDR1 as DFQATT and CDR2 as SNEGSKA (reference sequence).

V is TRBV19 and J is TRBJ2-3; D is unresolved. The CDR3 contains 12 residues. Deletions cut 5 bases from V and 9 bases from J, with 12 bases between. Looked up from germline, CDR1 is LNHDA and CDR2 is SQIVND (reference sequence). In nucleotides, the CDR3 is TGTGCCAGTAGTCCCCGTAGAAACACGCAGTATTTT. This translates into CASSPRRNTQYF.

The V call is TRBV6-2 or TRBV6-3, the J call TRBJ2-3; TRBD2 matches at 8 bases. The CDR3 is 15 residues long. Germline CDR1 MNHEY, CDR2 SVGEGT. The junction had 11 bases not matched to a gene; V was cut back by 7 bases and J by 5 bases. In nucleotides, the CDR3 is TGTGCCAGCAAAAGAGCGGGAGATGGTGGAGATACGCAGTATTTT. It yields the protein CASKRAGDGGDTQYF.

This clonotype was observed at least ten times. The chain combines TRBV27 with TRBJ2-3; TRBD2 is a possible D gene (7 bases). The germline CDR1 and CDR2 sequences are MNHEY and SMNVEV (reference sequence). V lost 2 bases, J lost 8 bases, and 14 bases lay in between. This CDR3 is 14 amino acids long. Here the CDR3 reads CASSLAGVGATQYF. In nucleotides, the CDR3 is TGTGCCAGCAGTTTAGCGGGAGTGGGGGCTACGCAGTATTTT.

The chain has TRBV28 and TRBJ2-1; 7 bases map to TRBD1. Unmatched junction bases numbered 10, after V lost 5 bases and J lost 0 bases. Germline CDR1 and CDR2: MDHEN and SYDVKM. CDR3 length: 17 amino acids. The CDR3 nucleotides read TGTGCCAGCAGTCCAACTTACAGGGGCCGCTCCTACAATGAGCAGTTCTTC. Protein product: CASSPTYRGRSYNEQFF.

This clonotype appeared a few times. The V gene is TRBV7-9, the J gene TRBJ1-1; D unresolved. Trimming removed 8 bases at V and 1 base at J, with 8 bases between. This CDR3 has 12 residues. The germline V gene has CDR1 SEHNR and CDR2 FQNEAQ (reference sequence). The CDR3 nucleotides read TGTGCCAGCGGCGCACGGAACACTGAAGCTTTCTTT. This sequence encodes CASGARNTEAFF.

This sequence joins TRBV20-1 and TRBJ2-7; D not resolved. This CDR3 spans 11 amino acids. V lost 8 bases to trimming and J lost 9 bases, with 17 bases between them. The V gene's germline CDR1 is DFQATT and CDR2 SNEGSKA (reference sequence). CDR3 protein: CSRLTRDGQYF. The CDR3 DNA reads TGCAGTCGATTGACCCGTGACGGGCAGTACTTC.

The rearrangement uses TRBV4-1 and TRBJ1-2; D possibly corresponds to TRBD1 (5 bases). This CDR3 comprises 14 residues. Trimming removed 4 bases from V and 4 bases from J, with 13 bases in between. Germline V gives CDR1 MGHRA, CDR2 YSYEKL. CDR3 nucleotide sequence: TGCGCCAGCAGCCGAGATCGGGGCTCCTATGGCTACACCTTC. This gives the protein CASSRDRGSYGYTF.

This clonotype was seen a few times. The rearrangement joins TRBV4-1 to TRBJ2-7, with D perhaps TRBD2 (6 bases). This CDR3 has 18 amino acids. The V gene's germline CDR1 is MGHRA and CDR2 YSYEKL. V lost 0 bases and J lost 4, with 22 bases in between. This CDR3 is CASSQDPLTLASSYEQYF. The CDR3 region has the DNA TGCGCCAGCAGCCAAGATCCCCTTACACTAGCATCATCATACGAGCAGTACTTC.

The V and J genes are TRBV20-1 and TRBJ2-1; TRBD2 agrees at 10 bases. The V segment lost 3 bases and the J segment 4 bases; nucleotides outside the gene matches: 3. Germline lookup yields CDR1 DFQATT and CDR2 SNEGSKA (reference sequence). The CDR3 has 14 residues. CDR3 sequence reads: CSASLAGAYNEQFF. For the CDR3, the DNA is TGCAGTGCTAGTCTAGCGGGAGCTTACAATGAGCAGTTCTTC.

As for this clonotype: A much larger clone is a single base away; this may be a read error. The rearrangement links TRBV28 to TRBJ2-1; 10 bases are shared with TRBD2. Germline CDR1 and CDR2: MDHEN and SYDVKM. The CDR3 covers 16 residues. In nucleotides, the CDR3 is TGTGCCAGCAGTTTATGGGGGACTAGCGTCTACAATGAGAAGTTCTTC. Translating it yields CASSLWGTSVYNEKFF.

The V and J genes are TRBV7-9 and TRBJ2-1; D is perhaps TRBD2 (5 bases). The germline V gene encodes CDR1 SEHNR and CDR2 FQNEAQ (reference sequence). V gave up 5 bases and J gave up 2 bases, with 13 bases separating them. CDR3 length equals 15 residues. In DNA, the CDR3 is TGTGCCAGCAGCCCTCGGATTAGCGCCTACAATGAGCAGTTCTTC. Residues: CASSPRISAYNEQFF. Full variable domain (missing parts from reference TRBV7-9 and TRBJ2-1): DTGVSQNPRHKITKRGQNVTFRCDPISEHNRLYWYRQTLGQGPEFLTYFQNEAQLEKSRLLSDRFSAERPKGSFSTLEIQRTEQGDSAMYLCASSPRISAYNEQFFGPGTRLTVL.

The chain has TRBV4-1 and TRBJ2-7; 10 nucleotides match TRBD1. The V and J ends lost 4 bases and 3 bases, in that order; junction bases with no gene match: 18. This CDR3 has 19 residues. Germline CDR1 and CDR2: MGHRA and YSYEKL. The CDR3 DNA reads TGCGCCAGCAGCCCCAACCACCGTACCCGGGACAGGGGACACTACGAGCAGTACTTC. Translation gives CASSPNHRTRDRGHYEQYF.

For this clonotype: A much larger clone differs from this one at a single base, so this may be a read error. The gene calls are TRBV15 and TRBJ1-1, with 7 bases that match TRBD1. CDR3 length: 14 amino acids. Germline lookup yields CDR1 LNHNV and CDR2 YYDKDF (reference sequence). V lost 3 bases, J lost 4 bases, and 5 bases stayed unmatched. The CDR3 loop reads CATSREKGATEAFF. The DNA of the CDR3 is TGTGCCACCAGCAGGGAAAAGGGGGCCACTGAAGCTTTCTTT.

The rearrangement uses TRBV28 and TRBJ2-3; 10 nucleotides agree with TRBD2. Germline values: CDR1 MDHEN, CDR2 SYDVKM. J gave up 0 bases and V 4 bases, and 7 bases lay outside the gene matches. The CDR3 runs to 17 residues. The CDR3, as DNA: TGTGCCAGCAGTTCCACCCCTAGCGGGGGAAGCACAGATACGCAGTATTTT. Protein: CASSSTPSGGSTDTQYF.

Concerning this clonotype itself: A read error is possible here, since a much larger clone lies one base away. The chain employs TRBV20-1 and TRBJ2-7, with a possible D match to TRBD1 (6 bases). The CDR3 sequence is 14 residues long. The germline V gene encodes CDR1 DFQATT and CDR2 SNEGSKA (reference sequence). Trimming pared 5 bases from V and 0 bases from J, leaving 14 bases between. In DNA, the CDR3 is TGCAGTGCTTTGGGACACCATAGCTCCTACGAGCAGTACTTC. Protein sequence: CSALGHHSSYEQYF.

The rearrangement links TRBV7-9 to TRBJ1-1; possibly TRBD1 for D (5 bases). Germline CDR1 and CDR2: SEHNR and FQNEAQ (reference sequence). V lost 5 bases to trimming and J lost 7 bases, with 14 bases between them. The CDR3 extends over 13 amino acids. CDR3 in DNA: TGTGCCAGCAGCCCTGAGTGGGGGGGTGAAGCTTTCTTT. Protein product: CASSPEWGGEAFF.

The rearrangement joins TRBV5-1 to TRBJ2-1; D not certain. CDR3 length: 13 residues. CDR1 SGHRS and CDR2 YFSETQ come from the germline V gene. The V end lost 0 bases, the J end lost 9 bases, and 10 bases lay between the germline ends. The CDR3 reads CASSLESSTEQFF. The CDR3 nucleotides are TGCGCCAGCAGCTTGGAGAGTAGCACTGAGCAGTTCTTC.

Concerning this clonotype: The junction shows a germline mismatch at one end, possibly a read error. The V and J genes are TRBV27 and TRBJ2-1, with 9 bases that match TRBD2. Germline-derived CDR1 and CDR2 are MNHEY and SMNVEV (reference sequence). The CDR3 is 15 residues long. CDR3 region: CATSDQTSGDNEQFF. The CDR3 bases are TGTGCCACCAGTGACCAGACTAGCGGTGACAATGAGCAGTTCTTC.

The rearrangement joins TRBV3-1 to TRBJ1-1; D gene unclear. V shed 0 bases and J shed 1 base, with 6 bases lying between them. The CDR3 loop spans 14 amino acids. Germline V gives CDR1 LGHDT, CDR2 YNNKEL (reference sequence). The CDR3 sequence: CASSQDMWNTEAFF. DNA for the CDR3: TGTGCCAGCAGCCAAGACATGTGGAACACTGAAGCTTTCTTT. The full variable domain, with the rest looked up from reference TRBV3-1 and TRBJ1-1, is DTAVSQTPKYLVTQMGNDKSIKCEQNLGHDTMYWYKQDSKKFLKIMFSYNNKELIINETVPNRFSPKSPDKAHLNLHINSLELGDSAVYFCASSQDMWNTEAFFGQGTRLTVV.

Of note for this clonotype: A much larger clone sits a single nucleotide away, making a read error possible. The rearrangement uses TRBV6-2 or TRBV6-3 and TRBJ2-7; 14 bases align to TRBD2. J gave up 7 bases and V 6 bases, and 14 bases lay outside the gene matches. Per germline, CDR1 MNHEY and CDR2 SVGEGT. The CDR3 is made up of 17 amino acids. For the CDR3, the DNA is TGTGCCAGCAGGGCAACGCCGGGACTAGCGGGAGCGGGGGAGCAGTACTTC. Protein: CASRATPGLAGAGEQYF.

This clonotype was counted many times. The J gene is TRBJ2-7, the V gene TRBV6-1; D is unresolved. CDR3 length: 12 residues. Trimming removed 5 bases at V and 7 bases at J, with 12 bases between. From germline, CDR1 is MNHNS and CDR2 SASEGT. This CDR3 reads CASSRISGEQYF. DNA of the CDR3: TGTGCCAGCAGTCGGATTAGTGGGGAGCAGTACTTC.

The V and J genes are TRBV5-1 and TRBJ1-1; D unresolved. Trimming shortened V by 4 bases and J by 5 bases, and 18 bases separated the two germline ends. From germline, CDR1 is SGHRS and CDR2 YFSETQ. The CDR3 has 15 amino acids. CDR3 amino acids: CASSLSAGGPTEAFF. The CDR3 DNA sequence: TGCGCCAGCAGCCTCTCAGCGGGTGGTCCGACTGAAGCTTTCTTT.

The chain recombines TRBV4-1 with TRBJ1-5; D unresolved. CDR3 size: 14 residues. Germline CDR1 reads MGHRA; CDR2 reads YSYEKL. With 2 bases removed from V and 0 bases from J, the gap between germline ends came to 5 bases. CDR3: CASSQQLSNQPQHF. As DNA, the CDR3 is TGCGCCAGCAGCCAACAGCTTAGCAATCAGCCCCAGCATTTT.

A single count supports this clonotype. With a much larger clone just one base away, this may be a read error. The chain recombines TRBV27 with TRBJ2-5; tentative D call: TRBD1 (5 bases). CDR1 is MNHEY, CDR2 SMNVEV, per germline (reference sequence). V was pared by 5 bases and J by 1 base, with 14 bases between. This CDR3 is 15 amino acids long. The CDR3 region is CASSRGCGPQETQYF. CDR3 in DNA: TGTGCCAGCAGTAGGGGATGTGGTCCCCAAGAGACCCAGTACTTC.

This chain connects TRBV4-3 to TRBJ1-1; weak D call: TRBD1 (5 bases). The CDR3 runs to 17 residues. Between the trimmed V and J ends, which lost 6 bases and 2 bases, there was a span of 22 bases. Per the germline V gene, CDR1 is LGHNA and CDR2 is YSLEER. CDR3 DNA: TGCGCCAGCAGTCGGGACTGGGGATCCGAGGGTAACACTGAAGCTTTCTTT. It specifies CASSRDWGSEGNTEAFF.

Comments on this clonotype: Germline and junction disagree at one end, which may indicate a read error. This chain connects TRBV29-1 to TRBJ2-3, with 7 bases that match TRBD2. CDR3 size: 15 residues. Per germline, CDR1 SQVTM and CDR2 ANQGSEA. CDR3 bases: TGCAGCGCTGAATGGGAGGGCAGGGCCACAGATACGCAGTATTTT. Residues: CSAEWEGRATDTQYF.

The V gene is TRBV7-2, the J gene TRBJ2-3, with D maybe TRBD2 (5 bases). Looked up from germline, CDR1 is SGHTA and CDR2 is FQGNSA. The CDR3 sequence is 14 residues long. V gave up 3 bases and J gave up 3 bases, with 10 bases separating them. The CDR3 sequence: CASSFTGRTDTQYF. The CDR3 region has the DNA TGTGCCAGCAGCTTCACGGGAAGGACAGATACGCAGTATTTT.